The 23 T cell receptor beta chains presented below share a single source sample, sequenced in a study of shared T cell receptors in the human thymus. Using immunoSEQ multiplex PCR, the repertoire was profiled, and TCRdb retains in-frame clones only, with some absent. This table has hundreds of thousands of clones, over 75% appearing once. The same specimen was also included in a second study, on human thymus T cells.

Sequenced input: thymocytes. These receptors were obtained from a boy under two years old with a congenital heart defect.

V gene TRBV19 combines with J gene TRBJ2-1; 8 bases agree with TRBD2. The V gene end was trimmed by 5 bases and the J gene end by 0 bases; junction bases not matched to a gene: 12. The CDR3 loop spans 18 amino acids. Germline values: CDR1 LNHDA, CDR2 SQIVND (reference sequence). The CDR3 DNA is TGTGCCAGTAGTCCCTCAGGACTAGCAGAAAGCTCCTACAATGAGCAGTTCTTC. Translating it yields CASSPSGLAESSYNEQFF.

The V gene is TRBV28, the J gene TRBJ2-5; 8 bases are shared with TRBD2. Germline assignment: CDR1 MDHEN and CDR2 SYDVKM. The CDR3 has 17 residues. The junction had 12 bases not matched to a gene; V was cut back by 5 bases and J by 1 base. The CDR3 reads CASSPLRLARVQETQYF. CDR3 in DNA: TGTGCCAGCAGTCCCCTCCGACTAGCGAGAGTCCAAGAGACCCAGTACTTC. The whole variable domain, remainder taken from reference TRBV28 and TRBJ2-5, is DVKVTQSSRYLVKRTGEKVFLECVQDMDHENMFWYRQDPGLGLRLIYFSYDVKMKEKGDIPEGYSVSREKKERFSLILESASTNQTSMYLCASSPLRLARVQETQYFGPGTRLLVL.

This sequence joins TRBV7-9 and TRBJ2-5; TRBD2 matches 7 bases. V lost 2 bases, J lost 2 bases, and 5 bases stayed unmatched. Per the germline V gene, CDR1 is SEHNR and CDR2 is FQNEAQ (reference sequence). There are 15 residues in the CDR3. The CDR3 loop reads CASSLSTAGQETQYF. The CDR3 DNA sequence: TGTGCCAGCAGCTTAAGTACAGCGGGGCAAGAGACCCAGTACTTC.

Notes on this clone: A read error may produce the germline difference seen at one junction end. The chain combines TRBV30 with TRBJ1-5; D call uncertain. This CDR3 comprises 13 residues. Germline lookup yields CDR1 GTSNPN and CDR2 SVGIG (reference sequence). CDR3 loop: CAWTEGSDQPQHF. Here the CDR3 DNA reads TGTGCCTGGACAGAGGGTAGCGATCAGCCCCAGCATTTT.

There are a few counts of this clone. The rearrangement links TRBV5-1 to TRBJ1-2; 7 nucleotides match TRBD1. Germline trimming cut 4 bases from V and 4 bases from J; bases unmatched to any gene: 10. CDR3 length: 15 amino acids. Per germline, CDR1 SGHRS and CDR2 YFSETQ. The CDR3 nucleotides are TGCGCCAGCAGCGTTGACAGGGTCGTCACCTATGGCTACACCTTC. This gives the protein CASSVDRVVTYGYTF.

This clone was found once. The chain is built from TRBV9 and TRBJ1-6, with a tentative D call TRBD1 (6 bases). Germline-derived CDR1 and CDR2 are SGDLS and YYNGEE. This CDR3 comprises 15 residues. V lost 0 bases and J 10 bases, leaving 14 bases between the germline ends. The CDR3: CASSVEEQGGSPLHF. Written as DNA, the CDR3 is TGTGCCAGCAGCGTAGAGGAACAGGGCGGATCACCCCTCCACTTT.

The genes are TRBV11-2 and TRBJ2-5; 14 positions agree with TRBD2. CDR3 length: 18 amino acids. Germline lookup yields CDR1 SGHAT and CDR2 FQNNGV. After removal of 0 bases from V and 2 bases from J, the junction contained 5 bases not matched to a gene. This CDR3 is CASSLEGTSGGKQETQYF. In DNA, the CDR3 is TGTGCCAGCAGCTTAGAGGGGACTAGCGGGGGAAAGCAAGAGACCCAGTACTTC.

The chain recombines TRBV6-5 with TRBJ2-5, with TRBD1 matching over 8 bases. Germline values: CDR1 MNHEY, CDR2 SVGAGI. The CDR3 totals 16 residues. V shed 2 bases, J shed 1 base, and the junction held 6 bases outside the gene matches. CDR3 region: CASSYAYRGSQETQYF. The DNA for the CDR3 is TGTGCCAGCAGTTACGCCTACAGGGGGAGCCAAGAGACCCAGTACTTC.

V usage is TRBV7-2 and J usage is TRBJ2-7; 8 nucleotides match TRBD2. This CDR3 has 16 residues. Germline CDR1 is SGHTA and CDR2 is FQGNSA. V was clipped by 2 bases and J by 1 base; unmatched bases: 7. This CDR3 is CASSLIRSGSSYEQYF. CDR3 DNA sequence: TGTGCCAGCAGCTTAATTCGGAGCGGGAGTTCCTACGAGCAGTACTTC.

As for this clone: Relative to the germline gene, one junction end is altered; a read error may explain this. The CDR3 is CSATRDYHF. CDR3 DNA: TGCAGTGCTACCCGGGACTACCACTTC. This chain connects TRBV20-1 to TRBJ1-2; a possible D gene is TRBD1 (5 bases). This CDR3 spans 9 amino acids. Germline CDR1 and CDR2: DFQATT and SNEGSKA (reference sequence).

The chain links TRBV5-1 to TRBJ1-1; 7 bases are shared with TRBD1. J gave up 0 bases and V 5 bases, and 7 bases lay outside the gene matches. CDR1 is SGHRS and CDR2 is YFSETQ in the germline V gene. The CDR3 runs to 15 residues. CDR3 amino acids: CASSKRDRMNTEAFF. CDR3 coding DNA: TGCGCCAGCAGTAAAAGGGACAGAATGAACACTGAAGCTTTCTTT.

The chain carries TRBV15 and TRBJ1-5; maybe TRBD1 (6 bases). CDR1 LNHNV and CDR2 YYDKDF come from the germline V gene (reference sequence). The length of the CDR3 is 22 residues. The V gene lost 1 base and the J gene lost 0 bases, with 28 bases spanning the gap. Here the CDR3 DNA reads TGTGCCACCAGCAGAGGTGAGGTGGTTGAACAGGGTCTCACTCATAGCAATCAGCCCCAGCATTTT. The encoded protein is CATSRGEVVEQGLTHSNQPQHF. Supplemented by reference TRBV15 and TRBJ1-5, the full variable domain reads DAMVIQNPRYQVTQFGKPVTLSCSQTLNHNVMYWYQQKSSQAPKLLFHYYDKDFNNEADTPDNFQSRRPNTSFCFLDIRSPGLGDTAMYLCATSRGEVVEQGLTHSNQPQHFGDGTRLSIL.

The chain links TRBV4-2 to TRBJ1-2; D is unclear. The CDR3 has 12 amino acids. Germline V lookup: CDR1 LGHNA, CDR2 YNFKEQ. V lost 1 base to trimming and J lost 4 bases, with 4 bases between them. This CDR3 reads CASSQVSYGYTF. The CDR3 DNA reads TGTGCCAGCAGCCAAGTCAGCTATGGCTACACCTTC.

J is TRBJ2-3 and V is TRBV7-3, with a possible D match to TRBD2 (6 bases). Germline values: CDR1 SGHTA, CDR2 FQGTGA. The V and J ends lost 5 bases and 2 bases respectively, with 14 bases between them. This CDR3 is built from 15 residues. CDR3 residues: CASSPSAGHTDTQYF. CDR3 sequence (DNA): TGTGCCAGCAGCCCTAGCGCGGGGCACACAGATACGCAGTATTTT.

The chain uses TRBV27 and TRBJ2-2, with 9 bases matching TRBD1. The CDR3 spans 18 residues. The germline V gene encodes CDR1 MNHEY and CDR2 SMNVEV (reference sequence). The ends lost 2 bases at V and 6 bases at J; junction bases unmatched: 13. CDR3 in DNA: TGTGCCAGCAGTTTAGCCCCCGGACAGGGGAAGAGGGCCGGGGAGCTGTTTTTT. Amino acid sequence: CASSLAPGQGKRAGELFF.

The rearrangement links TRBV25-1 to TRBJ2-1, with unresolved D. CDR1 MGHDK and CDR2 SYGVNS come from the germline V gene. CDR3 length: 10 residues. Trimming cost V 4 bases and J 10 bases, with 5 bases left between them. The chain's CDR3 is CASSAREQFF. CDR3 in DNA: TGTGCCAGCAGTGCACGGGAGCAGTTCTTC.

The chain uses TRBV7-9 and TRBJ2-7, with 8 bases fitting TRBD2. Germline loops: CDR1 SEHNR, CDR2 FQNEAQ (reference sequence). V was pared by 3 bases and J by 6 bases, with 13 bases of the junction left unmatched. The CDR3 has 16 amino acids. The CDR3 coding sequence is TGTGCCAGCAGCTTTGGGGCGGGGGGCGTTCGGATCGAGCAGTACTTC. Protein product: CASSFGAGGVRIEQYF.

The V and J genes are TRBV9 and TRBJ1-1; 8 bases agree with TRBD1. Germline lookup yields CDR1 SGDLS and CDR2 YYNGEE. The trim removed 4 bases at V and 5 bases at J, leaving 7 bases unmatched. This CDR3 region has 14 residues. The CDR3 sequence is CASSPRQGWTEAFF. The CDR3, as DNA: TGTGCCAGCAGCCCAAGACAGGGGTGGACTGAAGCTTTCTTT.

The chain employs TRBV30 and TRBJ2-3; maybe TRBD1 (5 bases). This CDR3 region has 15 residues. Germline CDR1 and CDR2: GTSNPN and SVGIG (reference sequence). Trimming took off 4 bases at V and 5 bases at J, with 19 bases between the two ends. The CDR3 loop is CAWTGIAGLVDTQYF. In DNA, the CDR3 is TGTGCCTGGACAGGGATCGCAGGGTTGGTAGATACGCAGTATTTT.

This clone was detected only once. This chain links TRBV29-1 with TRBJ2-5, with 8 nucleotides matching TRBD1. Per the germline V gene, CDR1 is SQVTM and CDR2 is ANQGSEA. V lost 3 bases to trimming and J lost 6 bases; unmatched junction nucleotides: 9. CDR3 size: 14 residues. The CDR3: CSVEERGQAQTQYF. Written as DNA, the CDR3 is TGCAGCGTTGAGGAGAGGGGACAGGCACAGACCCAGTACTTC.

The CDR3 spells CAWSRDRSNQPQHF. In DNA, the CDR3 is TGTGCCTGGAGCCGGGACAGAAGCAATCAGCCCCAGCATTTT. This rearrangement joins TRBV30 to TRBJ1-5; 7 nucleotides align to TRBD1. CDR1 GTSNPN and CDR2 SVGIG come from the germline V gene (reference sequence). The J segment lost 1 base and the V segment lost 3 bases, leaving 3 bases of the junction unmatched. This CDR3 comprises 14 residues.

With respect to this clone: Mismatch with germline at one junction end may stem from a read error. The chain joins TRBV6-5 to TRBJ2-7; a weak D match, TRBD1 (6 bases). Germline V gives CDR1 MNHEY, CDR2 SVGAGI. The CDR3 covers 15 residues. The CDR3 protein is CASSSGQRTSYGQYF. The CDR3 DNA sequence: TGTGCCAGCAGTTCAGGACAGCGAACCTCCTACGGGCAGTACTTC.

The chain joins TRBV9 to TRBJ1-3; 12 bases are a match to TRBD1. Germline CDR1 reads SGDLS; CDR2 reads YYNGEE. Germline trimming cut 0 bases from V and 5 bases from J; bases unmatched to any gene: 6. CDR3 length: 17 amino acids. CDR3 DNA: TGTGCCAGCAGCGTAGAGGGGACAGGGGGCTTCAGAAACACCATATATTTT. Translating gives CASSVEGTGGFRNTIYF.